This entry describes one TCR beta chain. Molecular barcoding with unique molecular identifiers was used for the TCRbeta library. Each CDR3 protein is one row after TCRdb ran MiXCR on the PCR reads. In the table there are about 350,000 distinct CDR3 sequences, roughly 17% of which are singletons. Germline V gives CDR1 LNHNV, CDR2 YYDKDF (reference sequence). The CDR3 is 14 amino acids. Losses at the gene ends were 1 base for V and 3 bases for J; bases not matched to a gene: 3. The sample originates from a study of T-cell reconstitution after alpha-beta-depleted transplantation in children. The sequencing here drew on PBMCs, mostly from graft donor cells, taken 360 days after TCRalphabeta/CD19-depleted stem cell transplant. The TCR originated in a male patient aged 2 to 9 who had a stem cell transplant for acute lymphoblastic leukemia, so the T cells may come from the graft donor. The chain links TRBV15 to TRBJ2-7; TRBD2 aligns across 7 bases. This CDR3 is CATSRVTGGYEQYF. As DNA, the CDR3 is TGTGCCACCAGCAGAGTGACGGGGGGCTACGAGCAGTACTTC. The entire variable domain, with the rest obtained from reference TRBV15 and TRBJ2-7, is as follows: DAMVIQNPRYQVTQFGKPVTLSCSQTLNHNVMYWYQQKSSQAPKLLFHYYDKDFNNEADTPDNFQSRRPNTSFCFLDIRSPGLGDTAMYLCATSRVTGGYEQYFGPGTRLTVT.